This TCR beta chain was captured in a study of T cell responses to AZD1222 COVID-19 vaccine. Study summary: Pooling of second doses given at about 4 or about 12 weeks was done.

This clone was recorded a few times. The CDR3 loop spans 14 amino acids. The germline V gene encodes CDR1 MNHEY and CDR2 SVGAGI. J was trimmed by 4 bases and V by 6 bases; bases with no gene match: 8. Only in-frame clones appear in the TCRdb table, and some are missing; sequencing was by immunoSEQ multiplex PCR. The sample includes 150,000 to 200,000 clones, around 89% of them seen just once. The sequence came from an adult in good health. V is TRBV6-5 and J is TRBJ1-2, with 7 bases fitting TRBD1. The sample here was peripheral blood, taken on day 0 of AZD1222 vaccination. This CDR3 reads CASRADRQTYGYTF. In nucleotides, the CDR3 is TGTGCCAGCAGAGCGGACAGGCAAACCTATGGCTACACCTTC.